This is a list of T cell receptor beta chains from one sample in a study of response to subunit inactivated influenza vaccine. TCRdb ran MiXCR on the RT-PCR reads and lists one entry per CDR3 protein. Among 750,000 to 850,000 distinct CDR3 sequences, approximately 17% were seen once, and the ten largest hold about a tenth. This specimen consisted of PBMCs from blood, obtained 5 days after vaccination. All receptors come from a man aged 50-60 years who received an inactivated influenza vaccine. The CDR3 runs from the conserved cysteine through the conserved F or W. A D gene is named only where the DNA matches it firmly. Rows may omit the clone size; those that give it use once, few, many or a size class.

TRBV7-2,NA,NA,TRBJ2-1,TGTGCCAGCAGCATTCAGAAGGGGGTAGGAGGTTGGAATGAGCAGTTCTTC,CASSIQKGVGGWNEQFF
TRBV7-2,NA,NA,TRBJ1-3,TGTGCCAGCAGCTTGTATGCGGGGTATGGAAACACCATATATTTT,CASSLYAGYGNTIYF
TRBV7-7,NA,NA,TRBJ2-2,TGTGCCAGCAGCTTAGACCCCGGGAGAACCGGGGAGCTGTTTTTT,CASSLDPGRTGELFF
TRBV12-5,NA,TRBD1,TRBJ2-1,TGTGCTAGTGGCCGGGACAGCTCCCACTACTCCTACAATGAGCAGTTCTTC,CASGRDSSHYSYNEQFF
TRBV30,few,NA,TRBJ2-7,TGTGCCTGGTACCTAGCCTACGAGCAGTACTTC,CAWYLAYEQYF
TRBV2,NA,NA,TRBJ2-5,TGTGCCAGCATGCCCAACCTCGGTCGGGAGACCCAGTACTTC,CASMPNLGRETQYF
TRBV4-2,NA,TRBD2,TRBJ2-1,TGTGCCAGCAGCCCCCTTGGGCGGGGGGCCTCCTACAATGAGCAGTTCTTC,CASSPLGRGASYNEQFF
TRBV6-1,few,NA,TRBJ1-4,TGTGCCAGCAGTGACGGGACCGCCCTGAGGGAAAAACTGTTTTTT,CASSDGTALREKLFF
TRBV29-1,NA,TRBD2,TRBJ2-1,TGCAGCGTTGGGCGGGAGGACAATGAGCAGTTCTTC,CSVGREDNEQFF
TRBV7-8,few,NA,TRBJ2-5,TGTGCCAGCAGCTTGAGCGTCCGCCTGGGTCAAGAGACCCAGTACTTC,CASSLSVRLGQETQYF
TRBV7-8,NA,NA,TRBJ2-7,TGTGCCAGCATCCCCCGCCCAGAGTTAGCCTACGAGCAGTACTTC,CASIPRPELAYEQYF
TRBV20-1,NA,TRBD2,TRBJ2-1,TGCAGTGCTAGGGGGCTAGCGGAATACAATGAGCAGTTCTTC,CSARGLAEYNEQFF
TRBV10-3,NA,TRBD1,TRBJ1-6,TGTGCCATCAGTGATCCGGACAGGGGATCACCCCTCCACTTT,CAISDPDRGSPLHF
TRBV20-1,NA,TRBD2,TRBJ2-1,TGCAGTGCCGACAGCGGGGGGAAGAAATACAATGAGCAGTTCTTC,CSADSGGKKYNEQFF
TRBV19,NA,NA,TRBJ1-5,TGTGCCAGTAGTATAGGGCGGAATCAGCCCCAGCATTTT,CASSIGRNQPQHF
TRBV5-1,few,TRBD2,TRBJ2-1,TGCGCCAGCAGCTTAACAGGACTAGCGGGAGTCTATGAGCAGTTCTTC,CASSLTGLAGVYEQFF
TRBV5-6,few,NA,TRBJ1-2,TGTGCCAGCAGCTTGACAGGTCGTATTTCTAACTATGGCTACACCTTC,CASSLTGRISNYGYTF
TRBV9,few,TRBD1,TRBJ1-4,TGTGCCAGCAGCGCGACAGGGAGGATTGAAAAACTGTTTTTT,CASSATGRIEKLFF
TRBV6-2/TRBV6-3,NA,TRBD1,TRBJ2-1,TGTGCCAGCAGTTACTCCCGGGACAGGGACTACAATGAGCAGTTCTTC,CASSYSRDRDYNEQFF
TRBV6-5,NA,NA,TRBJ2-7,TGTGCCAGCAGTTACTCTAGCTCCGACAGGCTGAACTACGAGCAGTACTTC,CASSYSSSDRLNYEQYF
TRBV7-8,NA,TRBD2,TRBJ2-7,TGTGCCAGCAGCCCACATTGGGGGGGTTACGAGCAGTACTTC,CASSPHWGGYEQYF
TRBV9,few,NA,TRBJ2-7,TGTGCCAGCAGCGTCCTCCCCCAGACCAGCTACGAGCAGTACTTC,CASSVLPQTSYEQYF
TRBV28,NA,TRBD2,TRBJ2-1,TGTGCCAGCAGGTGGGGGGGGAGTCTATATAACAATGAGCAGTTCTTC,CASRWGGSLYNNEQFF
TRBV20-1,NA,TRBD1,TRBJ1-1,TGCAGTGTGGAGGGGGCTGGTGGCACTGAAGCTTTCTTT,CSVEGAGGTEAFF
TRBV12-3/TRBV12-4,many,NA,TRBJ2-7,TGTGCCAGCGGGCAGGACTCCTACGAGCAGTACTTC,CASGQDSYEQYF
TRBV5-4,NA,NA,TRBJ2-1,TGTGCCAGCAGCTTTCAAGCTGACAATGAGCAGTTCTTC,CASSFQADNEQFF
TRBV10-3,NA,TRBD2,TRBJ2-3,TGTGCCATCAGTGCACTAGCGGTCCGCACAGATACGCAGTATTTT,CAISALAVRTDTQYF
TRBV7-2,few,NA,TRBJ1-2,TGTGCCAGCAGCTTAGAGCCAGGGAGGTATGGCTACACCTTC,CASSLEPGRYGYTF
TRBV29-1,few,NA,TRBJ2-1,TGCAGCGTTGGTCCGGCGGCTGAGCAGTTCTTC,CSVGPAAEQFF
TRBV11-1,NA,TRBD2,TRBJ2-5,TGTGCCAGCAGCGGACTAGCGGGGCACCAAGAGACCCAGTACTTC,CASSGLAGHQETQYF
TRBV9,NA,NA,TRBJ2-3,TGTGCCAGCAGCGCAGAATTACAGCCTACAGATACGCAGTATTTT,CASSAELQPTDTQYF
TRBV20-1,few,TRBD1,TRBJ1-5,TGCAGTGCTAGCCAGGGGGGGCCCCAGCATTTT,CSASQGGPQHF
TRBV9,few,TRBD2,TRBJ2-3,TGTGCCAGCAGCGTAGTCGGGACTAGCGGGAGCGGCTCAGATACGCAGTATTTT,CASSVVGTSGSGSDTQYF
TRBV20-1,many,NA,TRBJ2-5,TGCAGTGGAATTGAAAGAGGGGGAGAGACCCAGTACTTC,CSGIERGGETQYF
TRBV5-5,NA,NA,TRBJ1-1,TGTGCCAGCAGCTGGCGCGAGGCAGCGACGAACACTGAAGCTTTCTTT,CASSWREAATNTEAFF
TRBV6-2/TRBV6-3,few,NA,TRBJ2-2,TGTGCCAGCAGTTTTGCTCGGGGCACCGGGGAGCTGTTTTTT,CASSFARGTGELFF
TRBV10-3,few,NA,TRBJ2-1,TGTGCCATCAGTGACCCCGAGGGGAACGATGAGCAGTTCTTC,CAISDPEGNDEQFF
TRBV5-1,few,NA,TRBJ2-3,TGCGCCAGCAGCTTGGGCTCCCACCGCACAGATACGCAGTATTTT,CASSLGSHRTDTQYF
TRBV5-1,few,NA,TRBJ1-4,TGCGCCAGCACCGACCCCGGCGGCCTGAAACTGTTTTTT,CASTDPGGLKLFF
TRBV29-1,few,NA,TRBJ2-2,TGCAGCGTTGAAGGGTCTAGCAGCTCGAACACCGGGGAGCTGTTTTTT,CSVEGSSSSNTGELFF
TRBV20-1,NA,NA,TRBJ1-6,TGCAGTGCTAGTCGGAGGGATAATTCACCCCTCCACTTT,CSASRRDNSPLHF
TRBV5-1,NA,TRBD2,TRBJ2-3,TGCGCCAGCAGCTCGATATCACTAGCGGGGAGCACAGATACGCAGTATTTT,CASSSISLAGSTDTQYF
TRBV12-3/TRBV12-4,NA,NA,TRBJ2-7,TGTGCCAGCAGTTTCGGGGCAGCTCGCGGCGAGCAGTACTTC,CASSFGAARGEQYF
TRBV20-1,once,TRBD1,TRBJ2-5,TGCAGTGCTAAAAGGACAGGAAAAGAGACCCAGTACTTC,CSAKRTGKETQYF
TRBV24-1,NA,NA,TRBJ1-2,TGTGCCACCAGTGATTTGGGACGGGACTATGGCTACACCTTC,CATSDLGRDYGYTF
TRBV12-3/TRBV12-4,few,TRBD1,TRBJ2-5,TGTGCCAGCAGTCTAGGGACAGGGCGAGCAGAGACCCAGTACTTC,CASSLGTGRAETQYF
TRBV24-1,few,TRBD1,TRBJ2-3,TGTGCCACCAGTGATCCCGGGACAGGGGGTACGAAAGATACGCAGTATTTT,CATSDPGTGGTKDTQYF
TRBV6-5,few,NA,TRBJ2-7,TGTGCCAGCAGTTACTCTCCAGGGTTGGGGGAGCAGTACTTC,CASSYSPGLGEQYF
TRBV5-1,NA,NA,TRBJ2-5,TGCGCCAGCAGCTCAGGATGGGACACCGAGACCCAGTACTTC,CASSSGWDTETQYF
TRBV30,NA,TRBD1,TRBJ2-1,TGTGCCTGGAGTCCGCCGGGACAGGGGGCGCTCCGCGAGCAGTTCTTC,CAWSPPGQGALREQFF
TRBV5-1,few,TRBD2,TRBJ2-1,TGCGCCAGCAGATCCGGACTAGCGGCATACAATGAGCAGTTCTTC,CASRSGLAAYNEQFF
TRBV29-1,NA,TRBD2,TRBJ2-1,TGCAGCGTTGAACGGCGGGGGAGGAATGAGCAGTTCTTC,CSVERRGRNEQFF
TRBV20-1,NA,NA,TRBJ2-2,TGCAGTGCTAGAGGTTCTAGGACTGCGAACACCGGGGAGCTGTTTTTT,CSARGSRTANTGELFF
TRBV4-3,NA,NA,TRBJ2-7,TGCGCCAGCAGCCCCCGGGACGGAATCTACGAGCAGTACTTC,CASSPRDGIYEQYF
TRBV29-1,NA,TRBD2,TRBJ2-2,TGCAGCGTAAGCCCTGGGGGGGGCACCGGGGAGCTGTTTTTT,CSVSPGGGTGELFF
TRBV20-1,few,NA,TRBJ2-6,TGCAGTGCTCCGGGGACCCCCTCTGGGGCCAACGTCCTGACTTTC,CSAPGTPSGANVLTF
TRBV29-1,NA,NA,TRBJ1-2,TGCAGCGTTGCCGACAGGAACTATGGCTACACCTTC,CSVADRNYGYTF
TRBV12-3/TRBV12-4,NA,NA,TRBJ2-1,TGTGCCAGCAGCAAACGGGGGGCTTCCTACAATGAGCAGTTCTTC,CASSKRGASYNEQFF
TRBV2,NA,NA,TRBJ2-5,TGTGCCAGCAGTGAAGCTTTAAGGGAGTCGGAGACCCAGTACTTC,CASSEALRESETQYF